This TCR beta chain was recorded in a study of beta chain features in type 1 diabetes. Study-level points and caveats: Shortening that was moderate but significant affected the TCRB CDR3s of Type 1 diabetes patients in all four CD4+ subsets.

As for this clone: Its antigen is still unknown.

Since all of the isolated RNA was reverse transcribed, expressed TCRB transcripts were what got sequenced. Only in-frame clones appear in the TCRdb table, and some are missing; sequencing was by immunoSEQ multiplex PCR. The sample records 95,000 to 110,000 clones, 25% to 35% being singletons. Germline lookup yields CDR1 SGHRS and CDR2 YFSETQ. Trimming cost V 0 bases and J 6 bases; bases outside gene matches: 4. The length of the CDR3 is 15 residues. Sample: central memory CD4+ T cells from blood. The sequence was obtained from a woman aged 18 to 35 with type 1 diabetes. J is TRBJ2-5 and V is TRBV5-1; 11 bases are shared with TRBD1. Here the CDR3 DNA reads TGCGCCAGCAGCTTGGGGACAGGGGGCGAAAAGACCCAGTACTTC. Its translation: CASSLGTGGEKTQYF.